This passage covers 10 T cell receptor beta chains from one sample sequenced in a study of blood T cells in healthy people across ages (dated by TCRdb to between 2015 and 2017). Receptor amplification or capture employed 5' RACE. Instrument used: Illumina HiSeq 2500. A second PCR of 7 to 11 cycles was performed with a sample-barcoded 5' primer and a J-beta primer mix. Through fastp at Q25 and MiXCR, TCRdb rebuilt clones from the public reads, retaining in-frame beta chains. Rows are unified per CDR3 protein, each entry keeping the most common DNA and genes. Recorded for this sample are some 800,000 distinct CDR3 sequences; approximately 25% of them occurred a single time. The top ten constitute roughly 3.5% of the sample. These records were also assigned to another study, of T cells of mothers and their children.

The sample comprised blood. Every receptor here comes from a boy aged 5-17 years in good health.

The sample holds a few counts of this clonotype. This rearrangement joins TRBV6-6 to TRBJ2-5; D tentatively fits TRBD1 or TRBD2 (5 bases each). This CDR3 has 15 amino acids. The germline CDR1 and CDR2 sequences are MNHNY and SVGAGI (reference sequence). Deletions cut 5 bases from V and 1 base from J, with 14 bases between. The CDR3 here is CASSPPGRSQETQYF. DNA of the CDR3: TGTGCCAGCAGTCCCCCGGGACGCAGCCAAGAGACCCAGTACTTC.

There are a few counts of this clonotype. An end of the junction differs from the germline gene, which may be a read error. The chain carries TRBV27 and TRBJ2-5; TRBD2 is a possible D gene (5 bases). Germline V gives CDR1 MNHEY, CDR2 SMNVEV (reference sequence). This CDR3 has 15 amino acids. The DNA of the CDR3 is TGTGCCAGCAGTTTATCGAGCGGCCACTACAATGAGCAGTCCTTC. Amino acid sequence: CASSLSSGHYNEQSF.

DNA for the CDR3: TGTGCCAGTCGGCGCTGGGGGAACACTGAAGCTTTCTTT. This sequence encodes CASRRWGNTEAFF. This chain uses TRBV19 with TRBJ1-1; D is ambiguous. This CDR3 is built from 13 residues. V lost 8 bases and J 1 base, leaving 11 bases between the germline ends. Germline V gene data show CDR1 as LNHDA and CDR2 as SQIVND (reference sequence).

The chain uses TRBV2 and TRBJ2-5, with a possible D match to TRBD2 (6 bases). The CDR3 is made up of 13 amino acids. The germline V gene has CDR1 SNHLY and CDR2 FYNNEI. The ends were cut back, 6 bases at V and 5 bases at J, with 13 bases in the middle. The CDR3 here is CASRRDSAETQYF. DNA of the CDR3: TGTGCCAGCAGAAGGGACTCGGCGGAGACCCAGTACTTC.

This chain connects TRBV5-5 to TRBJ2-1, with 8 nucleotides matching TRBD2. The CDR3 consists of 17 residues. The germline V gene encodes CDR1 SGHKS and CDR2 YYEKEE (reference sequence). J was trimmed by 4 bases and V by 2 bases; bases with no gene match: 11. In nucleotides, the CDR3 is TGTGCCAGCAGCTTTTTTCCGGGCGGGGGGAGGTACAATGAGCAGTTCTTC. This gives the protein CASSFFPGGGRYNEQFF.

The rearrangement links TRBV7-8 to TRBJ2-3; weak D call: TRBD2 (7 bases). Germline CDR1 is SGHVS and CDR2 is FQNEAQ. CDR3 size: 16 residues. V lost 5 bases and J 4 bases, leaving 19 bases between the germline ends. CDR3 protein: CASSHRGEGESDTQYF. CDR3 bases: TGTGCCAGCAGCCATAGGGGGGAGGGAGAGTCAGATACGCAGTATTTT.

This chain uses TRBV7-2 with TRBJ2-7; the D gene is possibly TRBD2 (6 bases). This CDR3 has 14 amino acids. Deletions cut 3 bases from V and 1 base from J, with 10 bases between. CDR1 and CDR2 from the germline V gene are SGHTA and FQGNSA. CDR3 in amino acids: CASSFGGGSYEQYV. CDR3 nucleotides: TGTGCCAGCAGCTTTGGGGGAGGATCCTACGAGCAGTACGTC.

J is TRBJ2-1 and V is TRBV29-1; D uncertain. V dropped 3 bases and J dropped 5 bases, with 20 bases sitting between them. Germline V CDR1 and CDR2: SQVTM, ANQGSEA. This CDR3 spans 16 amino acids. The CDR3 sequence: CSVEASREGWDNEQFF. In nucleotides, the CDR3 is TGCAGCGTTGAGGCGTCTAGGGAAGGGTGGGACAATGAGCAGTTCTTC.

The chain carries TRBV20-1 and TRBJ2-1; 13 bases align to TRBD2. Germline loops: CDR1 DFQATT, CDR2 SNEGSKA (reference sequence). CDR3 length equals 14 residues. V gave up 6 bases and J gave up 5 bases; unmatched junction bases: 4. CDR3 amino acids: CSATGTSGNNEQFF. The CDR3 nucleotides read TGCAGTGCAACCGGGACTAGCGGGAACAATGAGCAGTTCTTC.

The chain carries TRBV7-2 and TRBJ1-2, with 9 bases fitting TRBD1. The CDR3 has 14 residues. CDR1 SGHTA and CDR2 FQGNSA come from the germline V gene. V trimming: 4 bases; J trimming: 3 bases; junction bases outside the gene matches: 3. The CDR3 DNA follows: TGTGCCAGCAGCTATGACAGGGGGGACTATGGCTACACCTTC. This encodes CASSYDRGDYGYTF.